Listed below are T cell receptor beta chains from one sample, sequenced in a study of blood T cell repertoires in COVID-19. Sequencing used immunoSEQ multiplex PCR; TCRdb keeps in-frame clones, though not all of them. Of approximately 220,000 clones in the sample, 83% were seen once. Sequenced input: peripheral blood. These receptors came from a woman aged 40 to 55 with active or convalescent COVID-19. CDR3s include the opening cysteine and the closing phenylalanine or tryptophan. Each record gives: V gene, D gene, J gene, clone size, CDR3 protein, CDR3 DNA. D genes are given only for firm matches. Clone size is not always given. Where it is, it says once, few, many or a class for expanded clones.

TRBV28,NA,TRBJ1-2,NA,CASSSAGSQYGYTF,TGTGCCAGCAGTTCCGCAGGGTCGCAATATGGCTACACCTTC
TRBV24-1,TRBD2,TRBJ2-1,once,CATSDAGLAGGEYNEQFF,TGTGCCACCAGTGATGCGGGACTAGCGGGAGGAGAATACAATGAGCAGTTCTTC
TRBV4-1,NA,TRBJ2-5,NA,CASSQAPGILETQYF,TGCGCCAGCAGCCAGGCCCCAGGAATTTTGGAGACCCAGTACTTC
TRBV5-1,NA,TRBJ1-3,NA,CASSSGDGNTIYF,TGCGCCAGCAGCTCAGGGGATGGAAACACCATATATTTT
TRBV25-1,NA,TRBJ1-4,few,CASSRTAENEKLFF,TGTGCCAGCAGCCGGACAGCCGAGAATGAAAAACTGTTTTTT
TRBV11-3,NA,TRBJ2-3,NA,CASSFTLLGGTDTQYF,TGTGCCAGCAGCTTCACCTTACTCGGGGGCACAGATACGCAGTATTTT
TRBV19,NA,TRBJ2-1,NA,CASSIATPSTYYSGEQFF,TGTGCCAGTAGTATAGCCACCCCCTCGACCTACTATAGTGGTGAGCAGTTCTTC
TRBV6-5,TRBD1,TRBJ2-3,NA,CASTPRTGGTDTQYF,TGTGCCAGCACCCCCAGGACAGGGGGCACAGATACGCAGTATTTT
TRBV10-1,NA,TRBJ2-1,NA,CASSDLEGGNEQFF,TGCGCCAGCAGTGACCTAGAAGGGGGCAATGAGCAGTTCTTC
TRBV7-2,TRBD1,TRBJ1-3,NA,CASSLGAGGPVSGNTIYF,TGTGCCAGCAGCTTAGGGGCAGGGGGACCGGTCTCTGGAAACACCATATATTTT
TRBV4-2,TRBD1,TRBJ2-2,NA,CASSQVGGRGQSGELFF,TGTGCCAGCAGCCAAGTAGGGGGCAGGGGGCAGTCTGGGGAGCTGTTTTTT
TRBV11-3,NA,TRBJ2-1,once,CASSLVSGLDANEQFF,TGTGCCAGCAGCTTAGTTTCCGGACTGGACGCGAATGAGCAGTTCTTC
TRBV19,TRBD2,TRBJ2-7,once,CASTPGGSSYEQYF,TGTGCCAGTACTCCGGGGGGGAGCTCCTACGAGCAGTACTTC
TRBV30,NA,TRBJ2-7,NA,CAWTRGTVTYEQYF,TGTGCCTGGACCCGGGGGACAGTAACCTACGAGCAGTACTTC
TRBV19,NA,TRBJ2-7,NA,CASQKGGGYEQYF,TGTGCCAGCCAGAAGGGAGGGGGCTACGAGCAGTACTTC
TRBV30,NA,TRBJ1-4,few,CAWTNYGGDEKLFF,TGTGCCTGGACCAATTACGGGGGAGATGAAAAACTGTTTTTT
TRBV6-2/TRBV6-3,TRBD2,TRBJ2-3,NA,CASSPPGAGGKDTQYF,TGTGCCAGCAGCCCCCCGGGAGCGGGGGGGAAGGATACGCAGTATTTT
TRBV11-2,TRBD1,TRBJ2-3,NA,CASSHRDRALPDTQYF,TGTGCCAGCAGCCACCGGGACAGGGCTCTTCCAGATACGCAGTATTTT
TRBV10-3,TRBD1,TRBJ1-1,NA,CAITRGPNTEAFF,TGTGCCATCACAAGGGGGCCGAACACTGAAGCTTTCTTT
TRBV24-1,NA,TRBJ2-1,NA,CATSDGGGRALMYEQFF,TGTGCCACCAGTGATGGGGGCGGGAGAGCACTTATGTATGAGCAGTTCTTC
TRBV18,NA,TRBJ1-1,NA,CASSPIVLNTEAFF,TGTGCCAGCTCACCAATAGTCCTGAACACTGAAGCTTTCTTT
TRBV7-8,NA,TRBJ2-1,NA,CASSRDRGGTKGQFF,TGTGCCAGCAGCCGTGATCGCGGCGGGACGAAAGGGCAGTTCTTC
TRBV10-3,TRBD1,TRBJ1-2,NA,CAISTGTGGFGYTF,TGTGCCATCAGTACCGGGACAGGGGGGTTCGGCTACACCTTC
TRBV6-2/TRBV6-3,NA,TRBJ2-7,NA,CASSYSTRLAAYEQYF,TGTGCCAGCAGTTACTCGACTCGGCTAGCAGCGTACGAGCAGTACTTC
TRBV3-1/TRBV3-2,TRBD2,TRBJ2-1,NA,CASSVLAGGINEQFF,TGTGCCAGCAGCGTTCTAGCGGGAGGGATCAATGAGCAGTTCTTC
TRBV27,NA,TRBJ1-2,NA,CASSLSAEYGYTF,TGTGCCAGCAGTTTATCCGCGGAATATGGCTACACCTTC
TRBV28,NA,TRBJ1-5,once,CASLEVGQPQHF,TGTGCCAGCTTGGAGGTTGGCCAGCCCCAGCATTTT
TRBV5-1,TRBD1,TRBJ2-7,NA,CASSFGGQGREQYF,TGCGCCAGCAGCTTTGGAGGACAGGGGCGTGAGCAGTACTTC
TRBV27,NA,TRBJ1-1,NA,CASRALTEAFF,TGTGCCAGCAGGGCCTTGACTGAAGCTTTCTTT
TRBV5-6,TRBD1,TRBJ1-2,NA,CASSSKDTGDYGYTF,TGTGCCAGCAGCTCAAAGGATACAGGGGACTATGGCTACACCTTC
TRBV2,TRBD1,TRBJ2-7,NA,CASSDNQGDEQYF,TGTGCCAGCAGTGATAACCAGGGGGACGAGCAGTACTTC
TRBV7-9,NA,TRBJ1-1,NA,CASSPRAVLNTEAFF,TGTGCCAGCAGCCCCCGAGCCGTTTTGAACACTGAAGCTTTCTTT
TRBV6-5,TRBD1,TRBJ1-4,NA,CASSLTGGGEKLFF,TGTGCCAGCAGCCTGACAGGGGGCGGTGAAAAACTGTTTTTT
TRBV5-1,TRBD2,TRBJ2-7,NA,CASSSTSGRGEQYF,TGCGCCAGCAGCTCCACTAGCGGGAGAGGCGAGCAGTACTTC
TRBV27,TRBD2,TRBJ2-2,NA,CASRSGGLQNTGELFF,TGTGCCAGCAGAAGCGGGGGGCTTCAGAACACCGGGGAGCTGTTTTTT
TRBV5-5,TRBD1,TRBJ1-1,NA,CASSAMTGAGEAFF,TGTGCCAGCAGCGCCATGACAGGGGCGGGTGAAGCTTTCTTT
TRBV7-9,NA,TRBJ1-4,NA,CASSPPGLSANEKLFF,TGTGCCAGCAGCCCTCCAGGGCTTTCTGCTAATGAAAAACTGTTTTTT
TRBV5-6,NA,TRBJ1-5,NA,CASSLQGSEQPQHF,TGTGCCAGCAGCTTACAGGGTTCGGAGCAGCCCCAGCATTTT
TRBV5-4,TRBD1,TRBJ1-4,NA,CASSSDRGLRHEKLFF,TGTGCCAGCAGTTCGGACAGGGGGTTACGACATGAAAAACTGTTTTTT
TRBV13,NA,TRBJ1-3,NA,CASSLGAGAGNTIYF,TGTGCCAGCAGCTTAGGTGCAGGGGCTGGAAACACCATATATTTT
TRBV18,NA,TRBJ1-4,NA,CASSLRTAREEKLFF,TGTGCCAGCTCCCTCCGGACAGCCCGTGAGGAAAAACTGTTTTTT